Below are 21 T cell receptor beta chains sequenced from a single sample in a study of CXCR3-negative and CXCR3-positive naive CD8 T cells. 5' RACE that incorporated UMI labels was used to prepare the TRB cDNA libraries. TCRdb reprocessed the 5' RACE reads and keeps a single row for each CDR3 protein, giving no DNA. The sample table includes fewer than 80,000 distinct CDR3 sequences. The sequenced sample was naive CXCR3- CD8+ T cells from blood. Subset of the sample: CD45RO-CCR7+CD27+CD95- naive CD8+ T cells lacking CXCR3 (TNR3-). The receptor source for this set is a human donor in good health. Some clones in this sample may be carry-over from other donors' samples.

This rearrangement joins TRBV11-2 to TRBJ1-2; lacking DNA, the TRBD1 call made by TCRdb goes unchecked. CDR3 length equals 15 residues. The germline V gene has CDR1 SGHAT and CDR2 FQNNGV. The CDR3 loop is CASSSPGGKVQGYTF.

This chain connects TRBV4-1 to TRBJ2-2; TCRdb returns TRBD1, unconfirmable since there is no DNA. The CDR3 is 15 residues long. From germline, CDR1 is MGHRA and CDR2 YSYEKL. CDR3 sequence: CASSQELGQAGELFF.

The genes are TRBV18 and TRBJ2-7; no DNA is available, so the TRBD1 call from TCRdb remains unchecked. The V gene's germline CDR1 is KGHSH and CDR2 LQKENI. The CDR3 has 13 residues. CDR3 amino acids: CASSPETGDEQYF.

The CDR3 loop reads CASSAGSNEQFF. The genes are TRBV7-8 and TRBJ2-1; the TCRdb call, TRBD2, lacks DNA for checking. Germline V gene data show CDR1 as SGHVS and CDR2 as FQNEAQ. There are 12 residues in the CDR3.

The chain has TRBV11-3 and TRBJ1-1. CDR3 length: 15 amino acids. Per germline, CDR1 SGHNT and CDR2 YENEEA. The CDR3 region is CASILDLGGGTEAFF. The complete variable domain, with remaining parts taken from reference TRBV11-3 and TRBJ1-1, reads EAGVVQSPRYKIIEKKQPVAFWCNPISGHNTLYWYLQNLGQGPELLIRYENEEAVDDSQLPKDRFSAERLKGVDSTLKIQPAELGDSAVYLCASILDLGGGTEAFFGQGTRLTVV.

The chain has TRBV7-9 and TRBJ1-1; TCRdb calls TRBD1, which cannot be checked without DNA. This CDR3 is built from 15 residues. Germline CDR1 and CDR2: SEHNR and FQNEAQ (reference sequence). The chain's CDR3 is CASSVVGPQGTEAFF.

V gene TRBV12-3 or TRBV12-4 combines with J gene TRBJ2-3; lacking DNA, the TRBD2 call made by TCRdb goes unchecked. The CDR3 totals 14 residues. CDR3 residues: CASSPGLVMDTQYF.

The V call is TRBV12-3 or TRBV12-4, the J call TRBJ2-2; as DNA is missing, the TRBD2 call by TCRdb cannot be tested. This CDR3 has 16 residues. This CDR3 reads CASSPGTSGRIWELFF.

The CDR3 spells CASRPRGEATQYF. The chain is built from TRBV28 and TRBJ2-5; TCRdb proposes TRBD2, but this gene call is untestable without DNA. This CDR3 has 13 residues. CDR1 and CDR2 (germline): MDHEN, SYDVKM.

V gene TRBV7-9 combines with J gene TRBJ1-2; TCRdb indicates TRBD1, and absent DNA this call remains unverified. There are 20 residues in the CDR3. Germline V gives CDR1 SEHNR, CDR2 FQNEAQ (reference sequence). The CDR3 spells CASSLASSVQGDPTNYGYTF.

The chain uses TRBV7-9 and TRBJ2-2; there is no DNA to check the TCRdb D call of TRBD2. The germline V gene encodes CDR1 SEHNR and CDR2 FQNEAQ (reference sequence). CDR3 length: 13 amino acids. The CDR3 region is CAPLARGTGELFF.

The chain links TRBV7-9 to TRBJ2-3. Germline V gene lookup returns CDR1 SEHNR and CDR2 FQNEAQ (reference sequence). The CDR3 has 13 residues. The CDR3 spells CASSPDSTDTQYF.

The chain links TRBV28 to TRBJ2-7. CDR3 length: 15 residues. Germline CDR1 MDHEN, CDR2 SYDVKM. The CDR3: CSSSTHGGSSYEQYF. Variable domain in full (rest from reference TRBV28 and TRBJ2-7): DVKVTQSSRYLVKRTGEKVFLECVQDMDHENMFWYRQDPGLGLRLIYFSYDVKMKEKGDIPEGYSVSREKKERFSLILESASTNQTSMYLCSSSTHGGSSYEQYFGPGTRLTVT.

The rearrangement links TRBV4-2 to TRBJ1-2; the D call from TCRdb, TRBD1, cannot be confirmed without DNA. This CDR3 comprises 16 residues. The germline CDR1 and CDR2 sequences are LGHNA and YNFKEQ. The CDR3 here is CASSQVVTGGNYGYTF.

The V gene is TRBV7-9, the J gene TRBJ1-2. The CDR3 is 14 residues long. CDR1 and CDR2 (germline): SEHNR, FQNEAQ (reference sequence). CDR3 loop: CASKPDGANYGYTF.

The chain links TRBV7-9 to TRBJ1-1; the D call of TRBD1 rests on TCRdb alone, since no DNA is present to check it. CDR1 and CDR2 (germline): SEHNR, FQNEAQ (reference sequence). This CDR3 spans 15 amino acids. The CDR3 spells CASSSPDTGGTEAFF. Full variable domain (remainder filled in from reference TRBV7-9 and TRBJ1-1): DTGVSQNPRHKITKRGQNVTFRCDPISEHNRLYWYRQTLGQGPEFLTYFQNEAQLEKSRLLSDRFSAERPKGSFSTLEIQRTEQGDSAMYLCASSSPDTGGTEAFFGQGTRLTVV.

The chain links TRBV30 to TRBJ2-7; the D call from TCRdb, TRBD1, cannot be confirmed without DNA. The CDR3 extends over 13 amino acids. Germline V CDR1 and CDR2: GTSNPN, SVGIG (reference sequence). CDR3 sequence reads: CAWSPGGIGEQYF.

The V gene is TRBV5-1, the J gene TRBJ2-7. This CDR3 has 13 amino acids. Germline CDR1 reads SGHRS; CDR2 reads YFSETQ. The CDR3 protein is CASRLETSYEQYF.

This rearrangement joins TRBV20-1 to TRBJ1-5; no DNA is available, so the TRBD1 call from TCRdb remains unchecked. CDR3 length: 15 amino acids. CDR1 is DFQATT, CDR2 SNEGSKA, per germline (reference sequence). The CDR3 here is CSARDRQGMNQPQHF.

The chain is built from TRBV4-2 and TRBJ2-7. CDR3 size: 15 residues. The germline V gene encodes CDR1 LGHNA and CDR2 YNFKEQ. The CDR3 here is CASSQEDRPTYEQYF.

The rearrangement uses TRBV29-1 and TRBJ1-1; TCRdb calls TRBD1, which cannot be checked without DNA. The CDR3 totals 16 residues. Germline V gene sequence: CDR1 SQVTM, CDR2 ANQGSEA. CDR3 sequence: CSTLFGGSGMNTEAFF. The full variable domain, its missing parts supplied by reference TRBV29-1 and TRBJ1-1, is SAVISQKPSRDICQRGTSLTIQCQVDSQVTMMFWYRQQPGQSLTLIATANQGSEATYESGFVIDKFPISRPNLTFSTLTVSNMSPEDSSIYLCSTLFGGSGMNTEAFFGQGTRLTVV.